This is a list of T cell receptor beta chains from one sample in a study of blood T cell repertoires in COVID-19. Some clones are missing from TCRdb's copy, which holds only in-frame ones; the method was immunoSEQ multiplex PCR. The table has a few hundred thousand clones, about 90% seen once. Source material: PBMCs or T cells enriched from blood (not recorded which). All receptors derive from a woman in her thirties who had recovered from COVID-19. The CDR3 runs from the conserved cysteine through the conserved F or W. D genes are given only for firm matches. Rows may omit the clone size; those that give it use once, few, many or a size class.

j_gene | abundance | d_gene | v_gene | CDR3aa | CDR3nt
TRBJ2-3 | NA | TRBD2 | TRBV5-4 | CASSLVGGVTDTQYF | TGTGCCAGCAGCTTGGTTGGGGGGGTCACAGATACGCAGTATTTT
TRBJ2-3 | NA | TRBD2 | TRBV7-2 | CASSLRASGGSDTQYF | TGTGCCAGCAGCTTAAGGGCTAGCGGGGGATCAGATACGCAGTATTTT
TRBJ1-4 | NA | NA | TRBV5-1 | CASSSFGRDEKLFF | TGCGCCAGCAGCTCATTTGGTCGGGATGAAAAACTGTTTTTT
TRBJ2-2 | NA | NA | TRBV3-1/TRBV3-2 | CASTSIGEMNTGELFF | TGTGCCAGCACCTCGATCGGGGAGATGAACACCGGGGAGCTGTTTTTT
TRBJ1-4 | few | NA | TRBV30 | CAWNQGLGEKLFF | TGTGCCTGGAATCAGGGGCTGGGTGAAAAACTGTTTTTT
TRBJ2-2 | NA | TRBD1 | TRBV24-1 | CATRGQGAGGELFF | TGTGCCACCAGGGGACAGGGGGCTGGCGGGGAGCTGTTTTTT
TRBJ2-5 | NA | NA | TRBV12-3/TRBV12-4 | CASSMVEETQYF | TGTGCCAGCAGCATGGTAGAAGAGACCCAGTACTTC
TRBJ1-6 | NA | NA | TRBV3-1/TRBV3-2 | CASSPRRVDNSPLHF | TGTGCCAGCAGCCCGCGGCGGGTCGACAATTCACCCCTCCACTTT
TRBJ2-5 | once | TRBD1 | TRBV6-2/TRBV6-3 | CASSTPSGGVETQYF | TGTGCCAGCAGTACCCCATCAGGGGGAGTGGAGACCCAGTACTTC
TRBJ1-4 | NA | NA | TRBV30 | CAWRTGQGQYEKLFF | TGTGCCTGGAGAACGGGCCAGGGGCAGTATGAAAAACTGTTTTTT
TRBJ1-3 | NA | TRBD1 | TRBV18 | CASSLRTGATGNTIYF | TGTGCCAGCTCACTTCGGACAGGGGCTACTGGAAACACCATATATTTT
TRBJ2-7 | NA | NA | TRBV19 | CASSPRDKGTYEQYF | TGTGCCAGTAGTCCCCGGGACAAGGGCACCTACGAGCAGTACTTC
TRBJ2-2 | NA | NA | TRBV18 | CASSPAVMGATGELFF | TGTGCCAGCTCACCTGCCGTGATGGGAGCCACCGGGGAGCTGTTTTTT
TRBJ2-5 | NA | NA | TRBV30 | CAWSLAGGETQYF | TGTGCCTGGAGTCTGGCAGGGGGGGAGACCCAGTACTTC
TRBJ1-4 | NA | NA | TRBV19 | CASSLGRVEKLFF | TGTGCCAGTAGTTTGGGCAGGGTTGAAAAACTGTTTTTT
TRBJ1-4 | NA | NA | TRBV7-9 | CASSPSEKLFF | TGTGCCAGCAGCCCCAGTGAAAAACTGTTTTTT
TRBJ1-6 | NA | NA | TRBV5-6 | CASSLVWGGGSSYNSPLHF | TGTGCCAGCAGCTTGGTTTGGGGCGGGGGAAGCTCCTATAATTCACCCCTCCACTTT
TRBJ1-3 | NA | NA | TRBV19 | CASSRGHGNTIYF | TGTGCCAGTAGCAGGGGCCACGGAAACACCATATATTTT
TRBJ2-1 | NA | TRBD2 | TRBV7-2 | CASSVSLAGGGFF | TGTGCCAGCAGCGTGTCTCTAGCGGGGGGTGGGTTCTTC
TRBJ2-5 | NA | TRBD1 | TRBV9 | CASSVGQGAETQYF | TGTGCCAGCAGCGTAGGACAGGGGGCAGAGACCCAGTACTTC
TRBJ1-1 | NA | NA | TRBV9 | CASSVASGSRGKSEAFF | TGTGCCAGCAGCGTAGCTTCGGGATCACGGGGAAAGTCGGAGGCTTTCTTT
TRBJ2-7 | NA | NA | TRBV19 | CASSMARGSYEQYF | TGTGCCAGTAGTATGGCCAGGGGCTCCTACGAGCAGTACTTC
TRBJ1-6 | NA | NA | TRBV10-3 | CAISESQGNSPLHF | TGTGCCATCAGTGAGTCACAGGGTAATTCACCCCTCCACTTT
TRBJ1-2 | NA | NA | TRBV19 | CASLQSGRIRNYGYTF | TGTGCCAGCCTCCAAAGCGGCAGGATACGAAACTATGGCTACACCTTC
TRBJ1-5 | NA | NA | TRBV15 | CATSRERTVNQPQHF | TGTGCCACCAGCAGAGAAAGGACAGTCAATCAGCCCCAGCATTTT
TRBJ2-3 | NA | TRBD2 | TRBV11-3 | CASSLRRGGADTQYF | TGTGCCAGCAGCTTACGGCGGGGGGGCGCAGATACGCAGTATTTT
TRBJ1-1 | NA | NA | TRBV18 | CASSPSIDNEAFF | TGTGCCAGCTCACCAAGTATAGACAATGAAGCTTTCTTT
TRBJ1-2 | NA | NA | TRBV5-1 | CASSSAGGPSGYTF | TGCGCCAGCAGCTCTGCGGGGGGGCCCAGCGGCTACACCTTC
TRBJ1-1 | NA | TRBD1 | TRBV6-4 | CASRPDRTGGTEAFF | TGTGCCAGCAGACCGGATCGGACAGGGGGAACTGAAGCTTTCTTT
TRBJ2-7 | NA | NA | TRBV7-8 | CASSLILGQPYEQYF | TGTGCCAGCAGCTTAATCTTAGGACAACCCTACGAGCAGTACTTC